This T cell receptor beta chain originates from a study of shared clonotypes between healthy human individuals. V was shortened by 2 bases and J by 5 bases, with 13 bases between the two germline ends. The CDR3 spans 14 residues. Per the germline V gene, CDR1 is SGHNT and CDR2 is YYREEE (reference sequence). Whole-study results and caveats: Only blood was sampled; tissue repertoires likely differ.

Using immunoSEQ multiplex PCR, the repertoire was profiled, and TCRdb retains in-frame clones only, with some absent. The sample carries about 1.1 million clones, 70% to 80% recorded once. In regard to this clone: Its antigen is unknown. Within the sample, other DNA sequences also encode this same CDR3.

Sequences were obtained from memory CD4+ T cells from PBMCs. The sample's subset: CD45RA-negative fraction. The rearrangement links TRBV5-4 to TRBJ1-1; D is possibly TRBD1 (6 bases). This TCR derives from a man aged 18 to 29 in good health. Some clones in this sample may be carry-over from other donors' samples. CDR3 nucleotides: TGTGCCAGCAGCTTAGGGGGGCTTGGAACTGAAGCTTTCTTT. It is translated as CASSLGGLGTEAFF.